These 29 T cell receptor beta chains came from one sample sequenced in a study of shared clonotypes between healthy human individuals. Naive CD8 cells comprised CD45RO-negative, CCR7-positively selected cells, excluding terminally differentiated effector memory CD45RA+ cells. Method: immunoSEQ multiplex PCR; TCRdb's copy keeps in-frame clones and lacks some. The sample gives just over 2,000,000 clones, about 95% of which show up once; roughly 1% is in the top ten. The sequencing sample was made of naive CD8+ T cells sorted from blood. The receptor set was obtained from a man aged 18 to 29 in good health.

The chain uses TRBV7-9 and TRBJ1-1; D gene ambiguous. Looked up from germline, CDR1 is SEHNR and CDR2 is FQNEAQ (reference sequence). This CDR3 is 13 amino acids long. V lost 5 bases and J lost 3, with 10 bases in between. CDR3 sequence (DNA): TGTGCCAGCAGCCCACGGGTTGACACTGAAGCTTTCTTT. Protein: CASSPRVDTEAFF.

This clone was seen only once. The chain joins TRBV27 to TRBJ2-2, with TRBD1 matching 9 bases. There are 17 residues in the CDR3. V dropped 5 bases and J dropped 3; count of bases not matched to a gene: 10. Germline V gene lookup returns CDR1 MNHEY and CDR2 SMNVEV (reference sequence). This chain's CDR3 is CASSPSRDREDTGELFF. In DNA form, the CDR3 reads TGTGCCAGCAGTCCGAGCCGGGACAGGGAGGACACCGGGGAGCTGTTTTTT.

The chain links TRBV25-1 to TRBJ1-4, with TRBD1 matching 8 bases. Per germline, CDR1 MGHDK and CDR2 SYGVNS. This CDR3 comprises 15 residues. J gave up 8 bases and V 3 bases, and 8 bases lay outside the gene matches. The CDR3 region is CASSDGGTGNEKLFF. The DNA of the CDR3 is TGTGCCAGCAGTGATGGTGGGACAGGAAACGAAAAACTGTTTTTT.

This CDR3 reads CASSHQGHTQYF. Here the CDR3 DNA reads TGTGCCAGCAGCCACCAGGGGCATACGCAGTATTTT. The gene calls are TRBV13 and TRBJ2-3; maybe TRBD1 (6 bases). The V end lost 5 bases, the J end lost 7 bases, and 10 bases lay between the germline ends. The CDR3 runs to 12 residues. Germline CDR1 PRHDT, CDR2 FYEKMQ (reference sequence).

V gene TRBV2 combines with J gene TRBJ2-7; 7 bases match TRBD1. CDR3 length: 13 residues. Per the germline V gene, CDR1 is SNHLY and CDR2 is FYNNEI. The V and J ends lost 5 bases and 7 bases, in that order; junction bases with no gene match: 8. This chain's CDR3 is CASSIDRVGEQYF. CDR3 nucleotides: TGTGCCAGCAGTATCGACAGGGTTGGTGAGCAGTACTTC.

The rearrangement uses TRBV7-9 and TRBJ2-7; 7 bases fit TRBD2. CDR1 and CDR2 (germline): SEHNR, FQNEAQ (reference sequence). This CDR3 is 17 amino acids long. V dropped 0 bases and J dropped 0; count of bases not matched to a gene: 8. The CDR3 loop reads CASSLAQGGRTSYEQYF. As DNA, the CDR3 is TGTGCCAGCAGCTTAGCGCAGGGAGGGAGGACCTCCTACGAGCAGTACTTC.

The V and J genes are TRBV7-9 and TRBJ2-5; TRBD2 is a possible D gene (7 bases). The CDR3 totals 17 residues. Germline CDR1 reads SEHNR; CDR2 reads FQNEAQ (reference sequence). The V and J ends lost 5 bases and 6 bases respectively, with 25 bases between them. As DNA, the CDR3 is TGTGCCAGCAGCCCGGGGGGCGAAGGACCGGCAAGAAAGACCCAGTACTTC. This sequence encodes CASSPGGEGPARKTQYF.

The chain uses TRBV7-6 and TRBJ2-7; 11 nucleotides agree with TRBD2. CDR1 is SGHVS, CDR2 FNYEAQ, per germline. V lost 1 base and J lost 2; bases outside the gene matches: 4. The CDR3 length is 16 residues. CDR3 nucleotide sequence: TGTGCCAGCAGCTTAGAAGCTAGCGGGAGGACCTACGAGCAGTACTTC. Amino acid sequence: CASSLEASGRTYEQYF. The variable domain in full, with the rest retrieved from reference TRBV7-6 and TRBJ2-7, is GAGVSQSPRYKVTKRGQDVALRCDPISGHVSLYWYRQALGQGPEFLTYFNYEAQQDKSGLPNDRFSAERPEGSISTLTIQRTEQRDSAMYRCASSLEASGRTYEQYFGPGTRLTVT.

About this clone: The identical CDR3 is also encoded by other nucleotide sequences in the sample. The gene calls are TRBV30 and TRBJ2-7; D is perhaps TRBD2 (7 bases). Between the trimmed V and J ends, which lost 0 bases and 5 bases, there was a span of 11 bases. CDR1 and CDR2 from the germline V gene are GTSNPN and SVGIG (reference sequence). The CDR3 sequence is 13 residues long. This CDR3 reads CAWSVGGRDEQYF. CDR3 nucleotides: TGTGCCTGGAGTGTCGGGGGGCGGGACGAGCAGTACTTC.

To note about this clone: Other DNA sequences in the same sample also yield this CDR3. The V and J genes are TRBV28 and TRBJ2-7, with D perhaps matching TRBD1 or TRBD2 (5 bases each). The germline CDR1 and CDR2 sequences are MDHEN and SYDVKM. The CDR3 sequence is 14 residues long. Trimming shortened V by 3 bases and J by 0 bases, and 9 bases separated the two germline ends. The CDR3 reads CASSLRGYSYEQYF. The CDR3 bases are TGTGCCAGCAGTTTGAGGGGATACTCCTACGAGCAGTACTTC.

This rearrangement joins TRBV11-2 to TRBJ1-3, with D perhaps matching TRBD1 (5 bases). CDR1 and CDR2 from the germline V gene are SGHAT and FQNNGV. The CDR3 covers 15 residues. V gave up 3 bases and J gave up 4 bases, with 13 bases separating them. The CDR3, as DNA: TGTGCCAGCAGCTTTCCAGGGATTTCGGGAAACACCATATATTTT. This encodes CASSFPGISGNTIYF. Full variable domain (missing parts from reference TRBV11-2 and TRBJ1-3): EAGVAQSPRYKIIEKRQSVAFWCNPISGHATLYWYQQILGQGPKLLIQFQNNGVVDDSQLPKDRFSAERLKGVDSTLKIQPAKLEDSAVYLCASSFPGISGNTIYFGEGSWLTVV.

The V and J genes are TRBV9 and TRBJ2-6; 7 nucleotides align to TRBD2. The junction had 11 bases not matched to a gene; V was cut back by 2 bases and J by 0 bases. The CDR3 is 19 residues long. Germline lookup yields CDR1 SGDLS and CDR2 YYNGEE. Written as DNA, the CDR3 is TGTGCCAGCAGCGTGGGTGGAGGGAGGACTAGCTCTGGGGCCAACGTCCTGACTTTC. This encodes CASSVGGGRTSSGANVLTF.

The rearrangement links TRBV27 to TRBJ2-7; 7 nucleotides align to TRBD2. The CDR3 runs 18 residues. Germline V gene sequence: CDR1 MNHEY, CDR2 SMNVEV (reference sequence). The V and J ends lost 4 bases and 2 bases, in that order; junction bases with no gene match: 17. CDR3 protein: CASSSLGTGGGRPYEQYF. DNA of the CDR3: TGTGCCAGCAGTTCCCTCGGGACGGGAGGAGGCCGACCCTACGAGCAGTACTTC.

The chain is built from TRBV11-2 and TRBJ1-5; 9 bases line up with TRBD1. The CDR3 runs 17 residues. Germline CDR1 and CDR2: SGHAT and FQNNGV. V was pared by 5 bases and J by 3 bases, with 11 bases of the junction left unmatched. CDR3 DNA sequence: TGTGCCAGCAGCCTAGGGACAGGGCTCGCACCCAATCAGCCCCAGCATTTT. It yields the protein CASSLGTGLAPNQPQHF.

This rearrangement joins TRBV28 to TRBJ1-6; 7 positions agree with TRBD1. This CDR3 is built from 16 residues. Germline V gene sequence: CDR1 MDHEN, CDR2 SYDVKM. V lost 6 bases, J lost 7 bases, and 12 bases stayed unmatched. CDR3 nucleotide sequence: TGTGCCAGCAGACGGGACAGCGATCTATGGAATTCACCCCTCCACTTT. As protein: CASRRDSDLWNSPLHF. The complete variable domain, with remaining parts taken from reference TRBV28 and TRBJ1-6, reads DVKVTQSSRYLVKRTGEKVFLECVQDMDHENMFWYRQDPGLGLRLIYFSYDVKMKEKGDIPEGYSVSREKKERFSLILESASTNQTSMYLCASRRDSDLWNSPLHFGNGTRLTVT.

V gene TRBV6-6 combines with J gene TRBJ2-2; TRBD1 aligns across 8 bases. The CDR3 is 13 residues long. Germline CDR1 MNHNY, CDR2 SVGAGI (reference sequence). V was clipped by 9 bases and J by 4 bases; unmatched bases: 4. The CDR3 nucleotides are TGTGCCAGTACAGGGGGATCCACCGGGGAGCTGTTTTTT. Translating it yields CASTGGSTGELFF.

This sequence joins TRBV5-6 and TRBJ2-7; 10 nucleotides match TRBD1. The V and J ends lost 0 bases and 2 bases, in that order; junction bases with no gene match: 8. This CDR3 spans 17 amino acids. Germline CDR1 SGHDT, CDR2 YYEEEE. The CDR3 region has the DNA TGTGCCAGCAGCTTGGGGGACGGGGACAGGGGAGCCTACGAGCAGTACTTC. Amino acids: CASSLGDGDRGAYEQYF. Complete variable domain (other parts from reference TRBV5-6 and TRBJ2-7): DAGVTQSPTHLIKTRGQQVTLRCSPKSGHDTVSWYQQALGQGPQFIFQYYEEEERQRGNFPDRFSGHQFPNYSSELNVNALLLGDSALYLCASSLGDGDRGAYEQYFGPGTRLTVT.

V gene TRBV19 combines with J gene TRBJ2-1; 7 positions agree with TRBD2. This CDR3 spans 16 amino acids. CDR1 and CDR2 from the germline V gene are LNHDA and SQIVND (reference sequence). The trim removed 1 base at V and 3 bases at J, leaving 6 bases unmatched. CDR3 bases: TGTGCCAGTAGTATAGTGGGGGGGTCGTTCTACAATGAGCAGTTCTTC. Protein: CASSIVGGSFYNEQFF.

A single count supports this clone. V and J are TRBV7-8 and TRBJ2-7; 10 bases are shared with TRBD1. The V gene's germline CDR1 is SGHVS and CDR2 FQNEAQ. This CDR3 contains 17 residues. V was clipped by 3 bases and J by 4 bases; unmatched bases: 12. The CDR3 DNA follows: TGTGCCAGCAGCTTTCCGGGAGGGGACAGGGGTGGTTACGAGCAGTACTTC. Its translation is CASSFPGGDRGGYEQYF.

The rearrangement links TRBV4-1 to TRBJ2-7; no clear D. This CDR3 spans 15 amino acids. V lost 0 bases to trimming and J lost 3 bases, with 12 bases between them. Germline V gene data show CDR1 as MGHRA and CDR2 as YSYEKL. CDR3 nucleotide sequence: TGCGCCAGCAGCCAAGATTTTTGGGTATTCTACGAGCAGTACTTC. Translation gives CASSQDFWVFYEQYF.

J is TRBJ2-1 and V is TRBV5-6; TRBD1 matches 8 bases. CDR1 SGHDT and CDR2 YYEEEE come from the germline V gene. Losses at the gene ends were 4 bases for V and 5 bases for J; bases not matched to a gene: 20. This CDR3 is built from 19 residues. The CDR3 sequence: CASSPQVRTGWSRDNEQFF. The CDR3 DNA is TGTGCCAGCAGCCCCCAGGTAAGGACAGGGTGGTCGAGGGACAATGAGCAGTTCTTC.

The chain links TRBV4-1 to TRBJ2-3; D is undetermined. CDR3 length: 12 residues. V was trimmed by 3 bases and J by 6 bases, leaving 7 bases between them. Germline-derived CDR1 and CDR2 are MGHRA and YSYEKL. CDR3 residues: CASSHVPDTQYF. DNA of the CDR3: TGCGCCAGCAGCCATGTACCGGATACGCAGTATTTT.

The chain joins TRBV30 to TRBJ2-2; 8 bases match TRBD1. The CDR3 is 11 residues long. Trimming at V came to 5 bases and at J to 7 bases, leaving 0 bases not matched to a gene. From germline, CDR1 is GTSNPN and CDR2 SVGIG (reference sequence). CDR3 amino acids: CAWGQGGELFF. CDR3 nucleotides: TGTGCCTGGGGACAGGGCGGGGAGCTGTTTTTT.

The V and J genes are TRBV7-9 and TRBJ1-3; 9 bases are shared with TRBD1. The length of the CDR3 is 14 residues. CDR1 SEHNR and CDR2 FQNEAQ come from the germline V gene (reference sequence). The J segment lost 4 bases and the V segment lost 7 bases, leaving 5 bases of the junction unmatched. This chain's CDR3 is CASKEQGAGNTIYF. CDR3 sequence (DNA): TGTGCCAGCAAAGAACAGGGGGCAGGAAACACCATATATTTT.

This clone was seen just once. The V call is TRBV6-7, the J call TRBJ1-5; 10 bases fit TRBD1. TRBV6-7 is recorded as an ORF, its role being uncertain. There are 19 residues in the CDR3. V lost 2 bases, J lost 5 bases, and 15 bases stayed unmatched. The CDR3 loop is CASSYPPSVRQGADQPQHF. In nucleotides, the CDR3 is TGTGCCAGCAGTTACCCTCCATCGGTTAGACAGGGGGCAGATCAGCCCCAGCATTTT.

Turning to this clone: Distinct nucleotide sequences in the sample also encode this CDR3. The chain uses TRBV11-2 and TRBJ2-3; D might be TRBD2 (5 bases). The CDR3 sequence is 13 residues long. CDR1 and CDR2 (germline): SGHAT, FQNNGV. V was shortened by 3 bases and J by 3 bases, with 7 bases between the two germline ends. The CDR3, as DNA: TGTGCCAGCAGCTTTAGGAGGACAGATACGCAGTATTTT. Encoded protein: CASSFRRTDTQYF.

Note on this clone: This CDR3 is also generated by other DNA sequences in the sample. This chain connects TRBV28 to TRBJ2-7; D is unclear. Germline V gives CDR1 MDHEN, CDR2 SYDVKM. This CDR3 contains 12 residues. Trimming removed 5 bases at V and 2 bases at J, with 7 bases between. The chain's CDR3 is CASSPWTYEQYF. DNA for the CDR3: TGTGCCAGCAGTCCGTGGACCTACGAGCAGTACTTC.

Only one count was recorded for this clone. The genes are TRBV27 and TRBJ2-7; D possibly corresponds to TRBD2 (5 bases). Germline lookup yields CDR1 MNHEY and CDR2 SMNVEV (reference sequence). V lost 7 bases to trimming and J lost 4 bases, with 11 bases between them. This CDR3 has 12 amino acids. In DNA form, the CDR3 reads TGTGCCAGCACCTCTCGGGGTTACGAGCAGTACTTC. It encodes CASTSRGYEQYF.

The rearrangement uses TRBV9 and TRBJ1-1; D is undetermined. The CDR3 is made up of 14 amino acids. Trimming shortened V by 2 bases and J by 4 bases, and 12 bases separated the two germline ends. Germline-derived CDR1 and CDR2 are SGDLS and YYNGEE. The DNA for the CDR3 is TGTGCCAGCAGCGTTTCAGGCGGGCGCACTGAAGCTTTCTTT. It encodes CASSVSGGRTEAFF. Full variable domain (missing parts from reference TRBV9 and TRBJ1-1): DSGVTQTPKHLITATGQRVTLRCSPRSGDLSVYWYQQSLDQGLQFLIQYYNGEERAKGNILERFSAQQFPDLHSELNLSSLELGDSALYFCASSVSGGRTEAFFGQGTRLTVV.